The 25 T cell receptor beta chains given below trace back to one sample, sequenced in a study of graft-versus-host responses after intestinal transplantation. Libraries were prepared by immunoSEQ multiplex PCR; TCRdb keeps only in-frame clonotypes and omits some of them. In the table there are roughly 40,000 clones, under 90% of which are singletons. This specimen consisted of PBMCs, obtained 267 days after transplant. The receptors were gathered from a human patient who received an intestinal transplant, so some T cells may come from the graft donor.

Here the CDR3 DNA reads TGTGCCTGCCAGGCAGGGAGGGGGTACCAAGAGACCCAGTACTTC. Translation: CACQAGRGYQETQYF. J is TRBJ2-5 and V is TRBV6-1, with a tentative D call TRBD2 (7 bases). CDR1 is MNHNS, CDR2 SASEGT, per germline. This CDR3 is 15 amino acids long. V dropped 11 bases and J dropped 0 bases, with 19 bases sitting between them.

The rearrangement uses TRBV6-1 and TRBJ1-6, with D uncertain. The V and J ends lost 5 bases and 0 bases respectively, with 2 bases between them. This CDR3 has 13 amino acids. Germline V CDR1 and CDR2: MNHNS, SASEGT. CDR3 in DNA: TGTGCCAGCAGTCTCTCCTATAATTCACCCCTCCACTTT. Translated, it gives CASSLSYNSPLHF.

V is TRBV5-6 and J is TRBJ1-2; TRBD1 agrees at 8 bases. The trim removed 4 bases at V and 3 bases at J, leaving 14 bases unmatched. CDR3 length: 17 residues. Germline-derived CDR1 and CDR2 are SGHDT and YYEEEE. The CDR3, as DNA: TGTGCCAGCAGCCCGTTAAAATCCGGGACAGGTGACTATGGCTACACCTTC. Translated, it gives CASSPLKSGTGDYGYTF.

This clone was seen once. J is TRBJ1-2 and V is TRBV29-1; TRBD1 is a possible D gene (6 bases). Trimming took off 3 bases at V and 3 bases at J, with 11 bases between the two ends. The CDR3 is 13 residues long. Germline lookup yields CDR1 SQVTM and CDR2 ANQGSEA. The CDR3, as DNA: TGCAGCGTTGACAGGGGTAACGACTATGGCTACACCTTC. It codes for CSVDRGNDYGYTF.

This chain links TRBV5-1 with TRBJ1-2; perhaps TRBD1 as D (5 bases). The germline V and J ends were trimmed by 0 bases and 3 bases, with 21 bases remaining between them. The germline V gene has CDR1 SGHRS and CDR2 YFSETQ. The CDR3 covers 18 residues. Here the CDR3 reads CASSLVTWGPGMDYGYTF. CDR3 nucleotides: TGCGCCAGCAGCTTGGTAACCTGGGGCCCAGGGATGGACTATGGCTACACCTTC.

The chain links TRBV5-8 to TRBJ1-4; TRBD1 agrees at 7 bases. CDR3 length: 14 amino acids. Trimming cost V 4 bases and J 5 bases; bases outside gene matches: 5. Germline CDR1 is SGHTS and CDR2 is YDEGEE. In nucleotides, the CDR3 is TGTGCCAGCAGCCCGGAGGGGGCGAATGAAAAACTGTTTTTT. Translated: CASSPEGANEKLFF.

The CDR3 DNA reads TGCGCCAGCAGCCCCAAGGCGCTCCAGACTAGGAAGGCCGGGGAGCTGTTTTTT. Protein product: CASSPKALQTRKAGELFF. The J gene is TRBJ2-2, the V gene TRBV4-1; a weak D match, TRBD2 (6 bases). Trimming removed 4 bases at V and 6 bases at J, with 24 bases between. The CDR3 has 18 residues. CDR1 and CDR2 (germline): MGHRA, YSYEKL.

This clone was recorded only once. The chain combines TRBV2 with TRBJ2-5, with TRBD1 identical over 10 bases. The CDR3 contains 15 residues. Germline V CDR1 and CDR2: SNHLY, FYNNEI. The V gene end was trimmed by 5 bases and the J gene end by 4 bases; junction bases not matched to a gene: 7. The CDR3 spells CASSRLTGGAETQYF. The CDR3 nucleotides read TGTGCCAGCAGTCGCTTGACAGGGGGCGCAGAGACCCAGTACTTC.

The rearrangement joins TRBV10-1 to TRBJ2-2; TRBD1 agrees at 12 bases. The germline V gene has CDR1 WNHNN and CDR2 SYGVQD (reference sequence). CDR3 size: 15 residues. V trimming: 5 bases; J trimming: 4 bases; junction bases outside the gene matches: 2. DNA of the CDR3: TGCGCCAGCAGTTGGGACAGGGGGCCCACCGGGGAGCTGTTTTTT. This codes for CASSWDRGPTGELFF.

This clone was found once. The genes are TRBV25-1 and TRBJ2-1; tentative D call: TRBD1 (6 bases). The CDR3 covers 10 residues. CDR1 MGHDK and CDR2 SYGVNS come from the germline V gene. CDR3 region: CATRGGEQFF. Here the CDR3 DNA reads TGTGCAACTCGAGGGGGTGAGCAGTTCTTC.

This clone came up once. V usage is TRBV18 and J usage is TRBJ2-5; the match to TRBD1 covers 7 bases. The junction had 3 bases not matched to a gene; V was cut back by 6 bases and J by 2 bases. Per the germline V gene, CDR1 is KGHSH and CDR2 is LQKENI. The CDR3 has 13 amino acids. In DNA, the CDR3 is TGTGCCAGCTCGGGACAGCCTCAAGAGACCCAGTACTTC. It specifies CASSGQPQETQYF.

CDR3 sequence: CASSLDFTGSITFF. The CDR3 bases are TGCGCCAGCAGCTTGGATTTTACAGGTTCAATAACTTTCTTT. This rearrangement joins TRBV5-1 to TRBJ1-1; tentatively, D is TRBD1 (5 bases). CDR3 size: 14 residues. Trimming stripped 0 bases from V and 12 bases from J, with 18 bases between. Per the germline V gene, CDR1 is SGHRS and CDR2 is YFSETQ.

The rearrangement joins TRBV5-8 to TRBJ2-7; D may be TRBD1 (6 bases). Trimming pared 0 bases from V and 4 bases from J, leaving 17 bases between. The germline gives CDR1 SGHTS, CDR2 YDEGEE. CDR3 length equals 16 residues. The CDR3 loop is CASSLVRGVVFYEQYF. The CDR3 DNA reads TGTGCCAGCAGCTTGGTCAGGGGAGTTGTGTTTTACGAGCAGTACTTC.

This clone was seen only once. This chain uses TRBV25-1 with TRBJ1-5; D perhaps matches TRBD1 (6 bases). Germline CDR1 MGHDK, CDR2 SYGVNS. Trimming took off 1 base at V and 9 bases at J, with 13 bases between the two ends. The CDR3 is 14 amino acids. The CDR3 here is CASSESGGSLPQHF. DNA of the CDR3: TGTGCCAGCAGTGAATCCGGGGGCTCGCTGCCCCAGCATTTT.

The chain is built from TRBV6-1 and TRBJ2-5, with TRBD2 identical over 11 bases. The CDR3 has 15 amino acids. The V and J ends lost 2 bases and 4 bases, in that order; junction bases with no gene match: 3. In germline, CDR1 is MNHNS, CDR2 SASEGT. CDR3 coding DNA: TGTGCCAGCAGTGAATCTAGCGGGGGGCCAGAGACCCAGTACTTC. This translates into CASSESSGGPETQYF.

The CDR3 loop reads CASQTEMNTEAFF. Here the CDR3 DNA reads TGCGCCAGTCAGACTGAGATGAACACTGAAGCTTTCTTT. The J gene is TRBJ1-1, the V gene TRBV5-1, with unresolved D. This CDR3 has 13 amino acids. Looked up from germline, CDR1 is SGHRS and CDR2 is YFSETQ. V was clipped by 8 bases and J by 0 bases, with 11 bases between them.

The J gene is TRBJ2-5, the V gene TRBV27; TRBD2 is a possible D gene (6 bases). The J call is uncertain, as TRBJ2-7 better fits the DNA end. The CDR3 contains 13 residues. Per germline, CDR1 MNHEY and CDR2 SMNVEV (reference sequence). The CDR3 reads CASSFGRNYEQYF. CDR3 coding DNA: TGTGCCAGCAGTTTTGGGAGGAACTACGAGCAGTACTTC.

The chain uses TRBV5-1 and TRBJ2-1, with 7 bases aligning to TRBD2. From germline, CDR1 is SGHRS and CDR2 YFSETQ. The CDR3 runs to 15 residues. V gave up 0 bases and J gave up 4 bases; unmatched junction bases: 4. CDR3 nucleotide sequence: TGCGCCAGCAGCTTGGCTAGCGGCCTTTACAATGAGCAGTTCTTC. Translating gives CASSLASGLYNEQFF.

CDR3 in DNA: TGCGCCAGCAGCCAAGCTTCCCGGGACATAACACCCCTCCACTTT. Translating it yields CASSQASRDITPLHF. The J gene is TRBJ1-6, the V gene TRBV4-3; weak D call: TRBD1 (6 bases). This CDR3 region has 15 residues. Trimming cost V 1 base and J 11 bases, with 15 bases left between them. Germline assignment: CDR1 LGHNA and CDR2 YSLEER.

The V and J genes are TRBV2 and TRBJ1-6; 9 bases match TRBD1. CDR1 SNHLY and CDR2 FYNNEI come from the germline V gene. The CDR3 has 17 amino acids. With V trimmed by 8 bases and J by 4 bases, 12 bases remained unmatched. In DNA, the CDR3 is TGTGCCAGCCTTTCTGGGACAGGGATCGTTTATAATTCACCCCTCCACTTT. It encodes CASLSGTGIVYNSPLHF.

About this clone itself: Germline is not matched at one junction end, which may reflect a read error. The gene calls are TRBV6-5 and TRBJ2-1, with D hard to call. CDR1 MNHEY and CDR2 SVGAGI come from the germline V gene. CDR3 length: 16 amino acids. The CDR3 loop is CASSYGNVDSNNQQFF. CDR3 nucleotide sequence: TGTGCCAGCAGTTACGGGAATGTAGACTCAAACAATCAGCAGTTCTTC.

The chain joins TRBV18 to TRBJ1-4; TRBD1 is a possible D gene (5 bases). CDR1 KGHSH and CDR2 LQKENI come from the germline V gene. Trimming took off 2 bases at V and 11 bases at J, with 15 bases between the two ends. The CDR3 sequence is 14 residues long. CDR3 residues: CASSPNGGTEKLFF. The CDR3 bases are TGTGCCAGCTCACCAAACGGCGGGACCGAGAAACTGTTTTTT. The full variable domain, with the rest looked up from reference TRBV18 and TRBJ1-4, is NAGVMQNPRHLVRRRGQEARLRCSPMKGHSHVYWYRQLPEEGLKFMVYLQKENIIDESGMPKERFSAEFPKEGPSILRIQQVVRGDSAAYFCASSPNGGTEKLFFGSGTQLSVL.

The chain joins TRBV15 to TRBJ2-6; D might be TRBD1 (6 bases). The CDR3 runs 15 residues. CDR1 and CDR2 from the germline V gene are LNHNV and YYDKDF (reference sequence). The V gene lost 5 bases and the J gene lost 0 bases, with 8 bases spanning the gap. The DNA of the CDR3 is TGTGCCACCAGCCGGGGACACTCTGGGGCCAACGTCCTGACTTTC. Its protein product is CATSRGHSGANVLTF.

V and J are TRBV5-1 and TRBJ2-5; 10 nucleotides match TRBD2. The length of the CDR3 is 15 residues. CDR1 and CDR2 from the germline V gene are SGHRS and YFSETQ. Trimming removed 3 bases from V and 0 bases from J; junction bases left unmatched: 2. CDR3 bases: TGCGCCAGCAGCTCGACTAGCGGGTACCAAGAGACCCAGTACTTC. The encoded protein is CASSSTSGYQETQYF.

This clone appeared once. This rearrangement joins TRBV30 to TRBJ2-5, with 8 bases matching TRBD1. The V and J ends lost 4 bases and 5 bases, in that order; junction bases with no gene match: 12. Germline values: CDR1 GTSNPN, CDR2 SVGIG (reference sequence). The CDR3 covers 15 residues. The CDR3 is CAWTSGQGAEETQYF. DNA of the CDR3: TGTGCCTGGACGTCGGGCCAGGGGGCGGAGGAGACCCAGTACTTC.